The TCR beta chain under discussion was sequenced for a study of naive and memory T cell subsets. An equimolar mix of two oligonucleotides served as the beta constant-region primer for TRBC1 and TRBC2. The cDNA 3' end received a ligated single-stranded oligonucleotide carrying the SP2 primer and a 12-nucleotide UMI. TCRdb recomputed calls from the UMI-ligation and nested PCR reads with MiXCR, one row per CDR3 protein. The sample yields 75,000 to 85,000 distinct CDR3 sequences, 13% seen once. CD4 T cells were positively selected, then CD8 T cells from the CD4-negative fraction. This clonotype was counted at least ten times. Trimming stripped 5 bases from V and 0 bases from J, with 11 bases between. CDR3 length: 14 amino acids. Germline CDR1 reads SGHTA; CDR2 reads FQGNSA.

The TCR originated in a human donor in good health. The sequencing sample was made of central memory CD4+ T cells from blood. The chain carries TRBV7-2 and TRBJ2-7; the D gene is possibly TRBD2 (6 bases). The CDR3 loop is CASSTGLTSYEQYF. CDR3 coding DNA: TGTGCCAGCAGCACGGGACTCACCTCCTACGAGCAGTACTTC.